What follows are 7 T cell receptor beta chains derived from one specimen sequenced in a study of OX40 agonist ivuxolimab in advanced cancers. Produced via immunoSEQ multiplex PCR; TCRdb's table is partial and in-frame only. The sample includes about 94,000 clones, over 75% of them seen just once. Sequenced here: CD4+ or CD8+ T cells sorted from blood, sampled in a trial of the OX40 agonist ivuxolimab. The receptors were sampled from an adult with an advanced solid tumor such as melanoma, head and neck, liver or kidney cancer.

The chain links TRBV7-9 to TRBJ1-6; no clear D. This CDR3 has 14 amino acids. Germline V lookup: CDR1 SEHNR, CDR2 FQNEAQ (reference sequence). Trimming took 0 bases from V and 10 from J, leaving 10 bases between them. The CDR3 nucleotides read TGTGCCAGCAGCTTAGCGGAGCCACCCTCACCCCTCCACTTT. Translated: CASSLAEPPSPLHF.

The chain recombines TRBV5-1 with TRBJ2-7; D gene ambiguous. Germline V gene data show CDR1 as SGHRS and CDR2 as YFSETQ. Trimming cost V 1 base and J 4 bases, with 18 bases left between them. The CDR3 is made up of 16 amino acids. The CDR3 loop reads CASSLWVQNSGYEQYF. CDR3 nucleotide sequence: TGCGCCAGCAGCTTGTGGGTCCAGAATTCAGGTTACGAGCAGTACTTC. Full variable domain (rest looked up from reference TRBV5-1 and TRBJ2-7): KAGVTQTPRYLIKTRGQQVTLSCSPISGHRSVSWYQQTPGQGLQFLFEYFSETQRNKGNFPGRFSGRQFSNSRSEMNVSTLELGDSALYLCASSLWVQNSGYEQYFGPGTRLTVT.

A single count supports this clone. V and J are TRBV7-3 and TRBJ2-7; D may be TRBD2 (6 bases). The V end was cut by 4 bases, the J end by 0 bases, with 16 bases between. CDR1 SGHTA and CDR2 FQGTGA come from the germline V gene. The CDR3 covers 16 residues. The CDR3 sequence: CASSYPGAGLSYEQYF. In DNA form, the CDR3 reads TGTGCCAGCAGCTACCCTGGGGCGGGGCTCTCCTACGAGCAGTACTTC.

The chain couples TRBV27 to TRBJ1-2, with D possibly being TRBD1 (5 bases). The length of the CDR3 is 15 residues. Germline V gene lookup returns CDR1 MNHEY and CDR2 SMNVEV (reference sequence). The V and J ends lost 4 bases and 2 bases respectively, with 14 bases between them. The CDR3 loop reads CASSSLGRGNYGYTF. CDR3 in DNA: TGTGCCAGCAGTTCCTTGGGACGGGGAAACTATGGCTACACCTTC.

The chain has TRBV12-2 and TRBJ1-5; the table calls TRBD1, which could not be checked here. TRBV12-2 corresponds to a pseudogene. The CDR3 length is 14 residues. The CDR3 loop reads CASRRDTKSQPQHF. Written as DNA, the CDR3 is TGTGCAAGTCGCCGGGACACCAAAAGTCAGCCCCAGCATTTT.

The rearrangement uses TRBV5-1 and TRBJ2-7; tentative D call: TRBD1 (5 bases). Trimming took 0 bases from V and 2 from J, leaving 12 bases between them. There are 15 residues in the CDR3. Germline CDR1 reads SGHRS; CDR2 reads YFSETQ. The CDR3 reads CASSLDGAPTYEQYF. Written as DNA, the CDR3 is TGCGCCAGCAGCTTGGATGGGGCACCGACCTACGAGCAGTACTTC.

The chain is built from TRBV5-5 and TRBJ1-3; 9 bases align to TRBD1. After removal of 4 bases from V and 3 bases from J, the junction contained 5 bases not matched to a gene. Germline V gene sequence: CDR1 SGHKS, CDR2 YYEKEE (reference sequence). The CDR3 consists of 15 residues. CDR3 region: CASSQGQGFGNTIYF. CDR3 bases: TGTGCCAGCAGCCAGGGACAGGGATTTGGAAACACCATATATTTT.